Listed here are 13 T cell receptor beta chains from one sample, sequenced in a study of blood T cell repertoires in COVID-19. Generated by immunoSEQ multiplex PCR, the TCRdb table keeps only in-frame clones and is missing some. The data show a few hundred thousand clones, with 70% to 90% seen just once and around 5% held by the top ten. The source material was peripheral blood. The receptors stem from a woman aged 55 to 70 with COVID-19, enrolled during active disease.

This chain links TRBV10-3 with TRBJ2-1; the match to TRBD2 covers 16 bases. Per the germline V gene, CDR1 is ENHRY and CDR2 is SYGVKD. CDR3 length: 18 residues. The trim removed 3 bases at V and 9 bases at J, leaving 11 bases unmatched. Here the CDR3 DNA reads TGTGCCATCAGTGATGAGGGACTAGCGGGAGGGCCCCCTTTTGAGCAGTTCTTC. As protein: CAISDEGLAGGPPFEQFF.

The chain employs TRBV4-3 and TRBJ2-7, with D unclear. Germline CDR1 LGHNA, CDR2 YSLEER. V was shortened by 0 bases and J by 6 bases, with 12 bases between the two germline ends. The CDR3 consists of 14 residues. The CDR3 is CASSQDLSGAEQYF. CDR3 DNA: TGCGCCAGCAGCCAAGATCTATCGGGTGCCGAGCAGTACTTC.

The V gene is TRBV7-2, the J gene TRBJ2-3, with 8 nucleotides matching TRBD2. With 1 base clipped from V and 6 bases from J, the junction kept 9 bases outside the gene matches. The germline CDR1 and CDR2 sequences are SGHTA and FQGNSA. CDR3 length: 16 amino acids. The CDR3 region is CASSLGWLAGGDTQYF. The CDR3 DNA reads as TGTGCCAGCAGCTTAGGGTGGCTAGCGGGTGGGGATACGCAGTATTTT.

This clone was seen more than once but under ten times. The rearrangement links TRBV15 to TRBJ1-2, with no clear D. Trimming stripped 0 bases from V and 2 bases from J, with 7 bases between. There are 14 residues in the CDR3. Germline CDR1 is LNHNV and CDR2 is YYDKDF (reference sequence). The CDR3 region is CATSRDLQNYGYTF. The CDR3 coding sequence is TGTGCCACCAGCAGAGATTTACAGAACTATGGCTACACCTTC.

The chain combines TRBV30 with TRBJ1-4; maybe TRBD1 (5 bases). This CDR3 contains 13 residues. V was cut by 5 bases and J by 7 bases, with 14 bases left in between. Germline lookup yields CDR1 GTSNPN and CDR2 SVGIG (reference sequence). CDR3 coding DNA: TGTGCCTGGTCACGGGGGGGAGGTGAAAAACTGTTTTTT. Translating it yields CAWSRGGGEKLFF. Combining the CDR3 with reference TRBV30 and TRBJ1-4 gives the whole variable domain SQTIHQWPATLVQPVGSPLSLECTVEGTSNPNLYWYRQAAGRGLQLLFYSVGIGQISSEVPQNLSASRPQDRQFILSSKKLLLSDSGFYLCAWSRGGGEKLFFGSGTQLSVL.

This chain joins TRBV11-1 and TRBJ2-1, with 10 bases identical to TRBD2. This CDR3 has 15 residues. V shed 1 base and J 7 bases; nucleotides not matched to a gene: 4. The germline V gene has CDR1 SGHAT and CDR2 FQDESV (reference sequence). In DNA form, the CDR3 reads TGTGCCAGCAGCTTAGGGACTAGCGGTTTAAATGAGCAGTTCTTC. Its protein product is CASSLGTSGLNEQFF. The variable domain in full, with the rest retrieved from reference TRBV11-1 and TRBJ2-1, is EAEVAQSPRYKITEKSQAVAFWCDPISGHATLYWYRQILGQGPELLVQFQDESVVDDSQLPKDRFSAERLKGVDSTLKIQPAELGDSAMYLCASSLGTSGLNEQFFGPGTRLTVL.

V usage is TRBV7-8 and J usage is TRBJ2-5; 7 nucleotides match TRBD1. This CDR3 contains 16 residues. CDR1 SGHVS and CDR2 FQNEAQ come from the germline V gene. With V trimmed by 1 base and J by 2 bases, 7 bases remained unmatched. The CDR3 sequence: CASSLDVTGTQETQYF. The CDR3 nucleotides are TGTGCCAGCAGCTTAGACGTGACAGGGACACAAGAGACCCAGTACTTC. Full variable domain (outside the CDR3, taken from reference TRBV7-8 and TRBJ2-5): GAGVSQSPRYKVAKRGQDVALRCDPISGHVSLFWYQQALGQGPEFLTYFQNEAQLDKSGLPSDRFFAERPEGSVSTLKIQRTQQEDSAVYLCASSLDVTGTQETQYFGPGTRLLVL.

The DNA for the CDR3 is TGTGCCATCAGTGGGACTAGCGGGAGTGGGAGGGGAACGCAGTATTTT. This gives the protein CAISGTSGSGRGTQYF. The chain employs TRBV10-3 and TRBJ2-3; 13 nucleotides match TRBD2. The CDR3 length is 16 residues. V gave up 4 bases and J gave up 9 bases; unmatched junction bases: 10. Germline V gene lookup returns CDR1 ENHRY and CDR2 SYGVKD.

This chain links TRBV19 with TRBJ2-2; TRBD1 matches 8 bases. Germline assignment: CDR1 LNHDA and CDR2 SQIVND (reference sequence). V dropped 5 bases and J dropped 4; count of bases not matched to a gene: 27. The CDR3 contains 22 residues. In nucleotides, the CDR3 is TGTGCCAGTAGTCCACATCCTACCTTTTATCCATACCGGGACAGGCGCACCGGGGAGCTGTTTTTT. As protein: CASSPHPTFYPYRDRRTGELFF.

J is TRBJ1-5 and V is TRBV2, with D perhaps TRBD1 (6 bases). The CDR3 consists of 16 residues. V was pared by 1 base and J by 1 base, with 11 bases between. Germline values: CDR1 SNHLY, CDR2 FYNNEI. The CDR3 DNA reads TGTGCCAGCAGTGAAGTGAGGGGGTCGAGCAATCAGCCCCAGCATTTT. It specifies CASSEVRGSSNQPQHF.

This rearrangement joins TRBV4-1 to TRBJ1-5, with D perhaps TRBD1 (6 bases). Germline V gene lookup returns CDR1 MGHRA and CDR2 YSYEKL. The ends were cut back, 7 bases at V and 4 bases at J, with 17 bases in the middle. The length of the CDR3 is 15 residues. The CDR3 region is CASTLRAGVNQPQHF. The CDR3 DNA sequence: TGCGCCAGCACATTAAGAGCAGGGGTAAATCAGCCCCAGCATTTT.

This clone was observed once. This chain uses TRBV19 with TRBJ2-7; 10 nucleotides match TRBD2. CDR3 length: 15 residues. Germline V CDR1 and CDR2: LNHDA, SQIVND (reference sequence). J gave up 3 bases and V 0 bases, and 2 bases lay outside the gene matches. CDR3 loop: CASSIDTSGIYEQYF. CDR3 DNA sequence: TGTGCCAGTAGTATAGACACTAGCGGGATCTACGAGCAGTACTTC.

The chain is built from TRBV27 and TRBJ1-1; D uncertain. Trimming removed 3 bases at V and 3 bases at J, with 11 bases between. The CDR3 totals 14 residues. Germline V CDR1 and CDR2: MNHEY, SMNVEV (reference sequence). The CDR3, as DNA: TGTGCCAGCAGTTTCCGACCCGGGTACACTGAAGCTTTCTTT. This codes for CASSFRPGYTEAFF.